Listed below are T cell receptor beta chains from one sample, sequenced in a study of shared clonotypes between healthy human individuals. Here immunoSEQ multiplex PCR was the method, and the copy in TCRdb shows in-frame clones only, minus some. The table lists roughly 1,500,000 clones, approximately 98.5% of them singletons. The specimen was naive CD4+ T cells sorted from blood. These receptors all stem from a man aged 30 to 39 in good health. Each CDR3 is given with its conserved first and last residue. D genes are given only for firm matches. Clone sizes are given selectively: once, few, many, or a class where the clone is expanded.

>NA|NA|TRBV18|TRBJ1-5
TGTGCCAGCTCACTCAGGGACGATCAGCCCCAGCATTTT
CASSLRDDQPQHF
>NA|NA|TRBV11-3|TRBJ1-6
TGTGCCAACCAGGGCCGCGCGACCCGAGGGGTTTTTAATTCACCCCTCCACTTT
CANQGRATRGVFNSPLHF
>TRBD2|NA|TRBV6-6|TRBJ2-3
TGTGCCAGCAAAGAGCGGGAGGGCCGGTTTACGCAGTATTTT
CASKEREGRFTQYF
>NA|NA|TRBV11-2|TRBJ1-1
TGTGCCAGCAGCTCTTACCCCACGAGGGGCACTGAAGCTTTCTTT
CASSSYPTRGTEAFF
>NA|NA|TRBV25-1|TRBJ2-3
TGTGCCAGCAGTGAATTGGGCTTGGGACAACACACAGATACGCAGTATTTT
CASSELGLGQHTDTQYF
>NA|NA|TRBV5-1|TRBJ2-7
TGCGCCAGCAGGGTAGCAGGGGCAGGGCCCTACGAGCAGTACTTC
CASRVAGAGPYEQYF
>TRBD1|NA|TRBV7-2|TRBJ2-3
TGTGCCAGCAGCTTAGGTCAGGGGGTGGTTGATACGCAGTATTTT
CASSLGQGVVDTQYF
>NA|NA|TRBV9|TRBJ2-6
TGTGCCAGCAGCCCCATCACATCTGGGGCCAACGTCCTGACTTTC
CASSPITSGANVLTF
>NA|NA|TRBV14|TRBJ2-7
TGTGCCAGCAGCCAAGTTATAGTAAGCGAGCAGTACTTC
CASSQVIVSEQYF
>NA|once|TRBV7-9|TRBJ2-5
TGTGCCAGCAGCTCCCGGGGCGGGACCCAGTACTTC
CASSSRGGTQYF
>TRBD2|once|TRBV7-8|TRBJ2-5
TGTGCCAGCAGCCTCATGTGGGGACTAAGCCAAGAGACCCAGTACTTC
CASSLMWGLSQETQYF
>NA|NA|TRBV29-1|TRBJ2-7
TGCAGCGTTGAAGAGGGGGGAACCGAGCAGTACTTC
CSVEEGGTEQYF
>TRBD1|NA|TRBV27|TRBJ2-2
TGTGCCAGCAGTTTATTGGGCTGGGGACAGACGAACACCGGGGAGCTGTTTTTT
CASSLLGWGQTNTGELFF
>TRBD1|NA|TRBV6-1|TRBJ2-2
TGTGCCAGCGGTCCCGACAGGGCTACCGGGGAGCTGTTTTTT
CASGPDRATGELFF
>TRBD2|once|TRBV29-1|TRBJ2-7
TGCAGCGTCGCCATGACTAGCGGGAGTCCCTACGAGCAGTACTTC
CSVAMTSGSPYEQYF
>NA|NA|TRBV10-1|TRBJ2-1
TGCGCCAGCAGTGAGGGCGGCAGCTCCTACAATGAGCAGTTCTTC
CASSEGGSSYNEQFF
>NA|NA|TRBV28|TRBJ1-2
TGTGCCAGCAGTTTATTGCAGGGCTTCTATGGCTACACCTTC
CASSLLQGFYGYTF
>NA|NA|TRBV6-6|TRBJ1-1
TGTGCCAGCAGTTACGGGCAAGGGTTATACACTGAAGCTTTCTTT
CASSYGQGLYTEAFF
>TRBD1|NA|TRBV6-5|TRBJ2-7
TGTGCCAGCAGCCACCGGGACAGGGGAAACGAGCAGTACTTC
CASSHRDRGNEQYF
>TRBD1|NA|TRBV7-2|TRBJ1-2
TGTGCCAGCAGCGGGACAGGTTTGGGCTATGGCTACACCTTC
CASSGTGLGYGYTF
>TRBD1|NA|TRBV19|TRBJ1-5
TGTGCCAGTATGGAGACAGGGAGCAATCAGCCCCAGCATTTT
CASMETGSNQPQHF
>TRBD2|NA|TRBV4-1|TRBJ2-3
TGCGCCAGCAGCCAAGCCCTAGCGGGACCTCCAGATACGCAGTATTTT
CASSQALAGPPDTQYF
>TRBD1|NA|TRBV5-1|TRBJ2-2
TGCGCCAGCAGCTTAGGGACAGGGACTTCCGGGGAGCTGTTTTTT
CASSLGTGTSGELFF
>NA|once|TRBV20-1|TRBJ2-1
TGCAGTGCTAGAACCCCCGGTGAGCAGTTCTTC
CSARTPGEQFF
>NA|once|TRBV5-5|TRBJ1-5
TGTGCCAGCAGTAGGGACCAATATCAGCCCCAGCATTTT
CASSRDQYQPQHF
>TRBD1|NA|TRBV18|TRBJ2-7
TGTGCCAGCTCACCCCGACAGGGAAGCAACTACGAGCAGTACTTC
CASSPRQGSNYEQYF
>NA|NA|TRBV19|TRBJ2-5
TGTGCCAGTAGTACCCGGGGAGGAGGTCAGGAGACCCAGTACTTC
CASSTRGGGQETQYF
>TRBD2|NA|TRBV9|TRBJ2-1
TGTGCCAGCAGCGCGACTAGCGGGAGATCTGGCGAGCAGTTCTTC
CASSATSGRSGEQFF
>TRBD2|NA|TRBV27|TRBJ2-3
TGTGCCAGCAGTTTAAGGCGCTCAGCGGGAGGGCCGCTAGATACGCAGTATTTT
CASSLRRSAGGPLDTQYF
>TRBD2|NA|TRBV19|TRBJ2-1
TGTGCCAGTAGTATCGGGGTAGCGGGAGTTGGTGGGGTCAGTAGGAGGGGTTACAATGAGCAGTTCTTC
CASSIGVAGVGGVSRRGYNEQFF
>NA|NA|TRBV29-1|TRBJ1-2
TGCAGCCTCGGGGCTGTAGCTAACTATGGCTACACCTTC
CSLGAVANYGYTF
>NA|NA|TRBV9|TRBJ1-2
TGTGCCAGCAGCGCCTTAAACATCCGATTGACAGACTATGGCTACACCTTC
CASSALNIRLTDYGYTF
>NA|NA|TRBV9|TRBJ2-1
TGTGCCAGCAGCGACCTTTCCTACAATGAGCAGTTCTTC
CASSDLSYNEQFF
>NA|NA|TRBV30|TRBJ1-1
TGTGCCTGGGGGAAAGGGTTACTCACTGAAGCTTTCTTT
CAWGKGLLTEAFF
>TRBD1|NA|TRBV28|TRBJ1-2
TGTGCCGTATCGACAGGGGGCGTGTGGGGTGGTGGCTACACCTTC
CAVSTGGVWGGGYTF
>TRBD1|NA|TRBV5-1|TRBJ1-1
TGCGCCAGCAGCCGGAACCGGGACAGGGGGCTTAACACTGAAGCTTTCTTT
CASSRNRDRGLNTEAFF
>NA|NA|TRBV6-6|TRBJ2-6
TGTGCCAGCGGGTACGTAGCCAACGTCCTGACTTTC
CASGYVANVLTF
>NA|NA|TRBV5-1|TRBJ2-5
TGCGCCAGCAGCTTGGTTGGGTCCCAAGAGACCCAGTACTTC
CASSLVGSQETQYF